This paragraph covers one TCR beta chain sequence. The antigen remains undetermined. This specimen comes from a study of a mutant IDH1 vaccine in newly diagnosed glioma. The wider study: Prior therapy was radiotherapy, temozolomide, or both; most received both. V12 took place at week 35, and V13 at week 47. Study-wide findings and caveats: Vaccination elicited immune responses in roughly 93% of patients.

The CDR3 covers 14 residues. With 2 bases removed from V and 4 bases from J, the gap between germline ends came to 11 bases. The germline V gene has CDR1 PRHDT and CDR2 FYEKMQ (reference sequence). The method was immunoSEQ multiplex PCR; TCRdb's version includes in-frame clones alone and lacks a portion of them. The table lists tens of thousands of clones, roughly four fifths of them singletons. Noted time point: week 47, end of study. One vaccine dose held 300 ug of mutant IDH1 20-mer peptide and came with topical imiquimod. This TCR was recovered from a middle-aged man with glioma. The V and J genes are TRBV13 and TRBJ1-2, with D unresolved. Sequencing used PBMCs, obtained from a glioma patient whose treatment included an IDH1 peptide vaccine. The DNA of the CDR3 is TGTGCCAGCAGCTTACGGGGTCAGACCTATGGCTACACCTTC. It is translated as CASSLRGQTYGYTF.